Each of the 7 T cell receptor beta chains below was sequenced from the same sample in a study of blood T cell repertoires in COVID-19 (dated by TCRdb to the early 2020s). The protocol used for the library was the immunoSEQ multiplex PCR assay. Entries here come from immuneACCESS through TCRdb and include only in-frame sequences with V and J called. Some clones fail to appear in such tables; in the studies checked, an unresolved V gene covers under half of the shortfall, and the cause of the remainder is unknown. This sample comprises some 96,000 clones, around four fifths of them detected only once. Of the sample, around 15% falls within the top ten clones. Material: peripheral blood. The receptors originated from a man aged 50-59 years with active or convalescent COVID-19.

The V call is TRBV5-1, the J call TRBJ2-4; 7 bases are shared with TRBD1. CDR1 and CDR2 from the germline V gene are SGHRS and YFSETQ. The CDR3 sequence is 15 residues long. The V and J ends lost 7 bases and 4 bases, in that order; junction bases with no gene match: 11. This CDR3 is CASAINPQGKNIQYF. The CDR3 coding sequence is TGCGCCAGCGCCATCAACCCACAGGGGAAAAACATTCAGTACTTC.

The chain has TRBV2 and TRBJ2-7, with D tentatively TRBD2 (5 bases). Trimming took 4 bases from V and 1 from J, leaving 5 bases between them. Germline V gene sequence: CDR1 SNHLY, CDR2 FYNNEI. CDR3 length: 12 amino acids. CDR3 loop: CASSGGSYEQYF. The CDR3 region has the DNA TGTGCCAGCAGTGGAGGGTCCTACGAGCAGTACTTC.

This clone was counted once. The chain carries TRBV28 and TRBJ2-3; no reliable D call. Germline CDR1 MDHEN, CDR2 SYDVKM. This CDR3 has 12 amino acids. V lost 5 bases to trimming and J lost 2 bases, with 5 bases between them. The CDR3 sequence: CASSTVTDTQYF. The CDR3 DNA reads TGTGCCAGCAGTACAGTCACAGATACGCAGTATTTT.

This clone was seen just once. The genes are TRBV5-1 and TRBJ2-7; 7 nucleotides align to TRBD1. Germline CDR1 and CDR2: SGHRS and YFSETQ. J lost 7 bases, V lost 0 bases, and 4 bases had no gene match. The CDR3 is 13 residues long. CDR3 in amino acids: CASSLGQGREQYF. CDR3 DNA sequence: TGCGCCAGCAGCTTGGGACAGGGTAGAGAGCAGTACTTC. Looking up the rest from reference TRBV5-1 and TRBJ2-7 gives the full variable domain: KAGVTQTPRYLIKTRGQQVTLSCSPISGHRSVSWYQQTPGQGLQFLFEYFSETQRNKGNFPGRFSGRQFSNSRSEMNVSTLELGDSALYLCASSLGQGREQYFGPGTRLTVT.

This clone has just one count. The rearrangement joins TRBV5-6 to TRBJ2-5; D gene ambiguous. V was cut by 1 base and J by 2 bases, with 15 bases left in between. The CDR3 runs to 16 residues. The V gene's germline CDR1 is SGHDT and CDR2 YYEEEE. CDR3 nucleotides: TGTGCCAGCAGCTTGAATGCAGGCGCCCCTCAAGAGACCCAGTACTTC. Amino acid sequence: CASSLNAGAPQETQYF.

The rearrangement uses TRBV5-1 and TRBJ1-3; no clear D gene. The germline V gene encodes CDR1 SGHRS and CDR2 YFSETQ. V shed 2 bases and J shed 0 bases, with 3 bases lying between them. CDR3 size: 13 residues. This CDR3 is CASSFNSGNTIYF. In DNA form, the CDR3 reads TGCGCCAGCAGCTTTAACTCTGGAAACACCATATATTTT.

In nucleotides, the CDR3 is TGTGCCAGTAGTCCTGGAGGAGATACGCAGTATTTT. Its protein product is CASSPGGDTQYF. The rearrangement joins TRBV19 to TRBJ2-3; D may be TRBD2 (5 bases). Per germline, CDR1 LNHDA and CDR2 SQIVND (reference sequence). The CDR3 spans 12 residues. Deletions cut 5 bases from V and 5 bases from J, with 8 bases between.